Included here is one T cell receptor (beta chain) sequence, with context. TCRdb keeps only in-frame clones here, not all; method: immunoSEQ multiplex PCR. The sample has about 120,000 clones; about 88% are singletons. This specimen belongs to a study of T cell responses to AZD1222 COVID-19 vaccine. The CDR3 is 14 residues long. V lost 6 bases to trimming and J lost 9 bases, with 18 bases between them. Germline lookup yields CDR1 GTSNPN and CDR2 SVGIG (reference sequence). The TCR comes from an adult in good health. The gene calls are TRBV30 and TRBJ1-6; D possibly corresponds to TRBD1 (5 bases). Sequenced material: peripheral blood, taken on day 0 of AZD1222 vaccination. DNA for the CDR3: TGTGCCTGTTCCGCCCACGGGGACTCTTCACCCCTCCACTTT. This codes for CACSAHGDSSPLHF.